This entry lists 2 T cell receptor beta chains sequenced from one sample in a study of cytomegalovirus exposure and HLA in healthy donors. The protocol was immunoSEQ multiplex PCR, while the TCRdb copy is restricted to in-frame clones and leaves out a portion. The repertoire holds roughly 300,000 clones, with roughly 90% as singletons. The source material was PBMCs. The receptors were gathered from a woman under 30 in good health and CMV-seronegative.

The chain employs TRBV25-1 and TRBJ2-2, with D tentatively TRBD2 (5 bases). V was clipped by 3 bases and J by 1 base, with 9 bases between them. This CDR3 comprises 15 residues. Germline V gene sequence: CDR1 MGHDK, CDR2 SYGVNS. In nucleotides, the CDR3 is TGTGCCAGCAGTGACGGACTTCAGAACACCGGGGAGCTGTTTTTT. This encodes CASSDGLQNTGELFF. Together with reference TRBV25-1 and TRBJ2-2, the CDR3 gives the full variable domain: EADIYQTPRYLVIGTGKKITLECSQTMGHDKMYWYQQDPGMELHLIHYSYGVNSTEKGDLSSESTVSRIRTEHFPLTLESARPSHTSQYLCASSDGLQNTGELFFGEGSRLTVL.

The V call is TRBV2, the J call TRBJ2-3; 10 bases are a match to TRBD2. This CDR3 region has 17 residues. The V gene's germline CDR1 is SNHLY and CDR2 FYNNEI. V lost 2 bases to trimming and J lost 2 bases; unmatched junction nucleotides: 7. CDR3 sequence (DNA): TGTGCCAGCAGTGAACGCCGTAGCGGGAGGCCCACAGATACGCAGTATTTT. This gives the protein CASSERRSGRPTDTQYF.